This TCR beta chain was obtained from a study of tumor-infiltrating lymphocytes in primary liver carcinoma. Overall study context: Participating patients were men and women between 30 and 69 years old.

A constant-region primer primed TCR beta cDNA synthesis from about 550 ng of total RNA. Slightly modified ARM-PCR, run as three nested multiplex PCR rounds, produced the TCR beta libraries. Researchers ran the first two PCR rounds for roughly 11 cycles each with TRBV1-TRBV30 forward primers and a C-beta reverse primer. Using its own MiXCR run on the multiplex PCR reads, TCRdb lists one record per CDR3 protein. The data show tens of thousands of distinct CDR3 sequences, over 60% seen once. This clonotype appeared once. The antigen remains unidentified. Findings and limits, study-wide: Top clones occupying all five tumor regions numbered only about 8-25%.

Co-extraction yielded RNA and DNA from 20-30 mg of unsorted bulk tissue. Germline assignment: CDR1 SGHAT and CDR2 FQNNGV. Trimming stripped 5 bases from V and 4 bases from J, with 36 bases between. The CDR3 is 22 residues long. The material sequenced was liver tumor tissue from sampling region 1. Subset of the sample: tumor region T1, superior pole. The clonotype comes from a man aged 35-49 years with primary liver carcinoma and hepatitis B virus infection. The gene calls are TRBV11-2 and TRBJ2-1; D perhaps matches TRBD1 (5 bases). The CDR3 region is CASSLSYRSPVKQVRSYNEQFF. The CDR3 DNA is TGTGCCAGCAGCCTCTCCTACCGTAGTCCCGTGAAACAGGTTCGCTCTTACAATGAGCAGTTCTTC. Full variable domain (missing parts from reference TRBV11-2 and TRBJ2-1): EAGVAQSPRYKIIEKRQSVAFWCNPISGHATLYWYQQILGQGPKLLIQFQNNGVVDDSQLPKDRFSAERLKGVDSTLKIQPAKLEDSAVYLCASSLSYRSPVKQVRSYNEQFFGPGTRLTVL.